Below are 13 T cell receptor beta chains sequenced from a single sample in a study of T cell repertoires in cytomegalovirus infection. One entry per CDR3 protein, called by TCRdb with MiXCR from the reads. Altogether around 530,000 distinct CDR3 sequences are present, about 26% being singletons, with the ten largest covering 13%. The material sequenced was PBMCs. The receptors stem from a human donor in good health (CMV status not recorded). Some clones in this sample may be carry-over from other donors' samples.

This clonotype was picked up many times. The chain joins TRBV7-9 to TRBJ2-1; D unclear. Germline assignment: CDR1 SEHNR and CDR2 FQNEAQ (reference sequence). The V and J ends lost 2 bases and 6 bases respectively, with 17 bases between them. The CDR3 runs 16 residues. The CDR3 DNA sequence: TGTGCCAGCAGCTTACTGTCGGCTAGTTGGGGCAATGAGCAGTTCTTC. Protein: CASSLLSASWGNEQFF.

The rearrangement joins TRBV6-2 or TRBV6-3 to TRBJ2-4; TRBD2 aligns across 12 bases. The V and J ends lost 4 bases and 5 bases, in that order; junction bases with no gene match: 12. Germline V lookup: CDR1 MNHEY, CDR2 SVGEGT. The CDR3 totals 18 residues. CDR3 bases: TGTGCCAGCAGTTTCCCAACTTGGACTAGCGGGAAGGAAAACATTCAGTACTTC. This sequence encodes CASSFPTWTSGKENIQYF.

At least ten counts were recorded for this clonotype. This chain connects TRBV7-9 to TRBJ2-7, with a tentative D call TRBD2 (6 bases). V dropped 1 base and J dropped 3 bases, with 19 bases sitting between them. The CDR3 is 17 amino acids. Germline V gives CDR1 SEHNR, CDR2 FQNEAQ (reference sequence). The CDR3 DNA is TGTGCCAGCAGCTTAGGGACCGGGACTCCCATAGGCTACGAGCAGTACTTC. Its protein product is CASSLGTGTPIGYEQYF.

CDR3 protein: CASSPRLEETQYF. The CDR3 coding sequence is TGTGCCAGCTCACCAAGACTAGAAGAGACCCAGTACTTC. The rearrangement uses TRBV18 and TRBJ2-5; maybe TRBD2 (6 bases). V gave up 2 bases and J gave up 3 bases, with 7 bases separating them. From germline, CDR1 is KGHSH and CDR2 LQKENI. The CDR3 loop spans 13 amino acids.

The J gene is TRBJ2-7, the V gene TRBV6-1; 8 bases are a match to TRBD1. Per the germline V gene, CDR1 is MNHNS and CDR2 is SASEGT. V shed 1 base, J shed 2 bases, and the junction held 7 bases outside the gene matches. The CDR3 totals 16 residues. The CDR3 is CASSEVRGTGTYEQYV. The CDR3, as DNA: TGTGCCAGCAGTGAAGTAAGGGGGACAGGCACCTACGAGCAGTACGTC.

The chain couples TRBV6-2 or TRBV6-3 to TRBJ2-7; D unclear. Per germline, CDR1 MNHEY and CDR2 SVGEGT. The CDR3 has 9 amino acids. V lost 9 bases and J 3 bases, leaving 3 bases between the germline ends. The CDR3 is CARDYEQYV. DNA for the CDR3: TGTGCCAGGGACTACGAGCAGTACGTC.

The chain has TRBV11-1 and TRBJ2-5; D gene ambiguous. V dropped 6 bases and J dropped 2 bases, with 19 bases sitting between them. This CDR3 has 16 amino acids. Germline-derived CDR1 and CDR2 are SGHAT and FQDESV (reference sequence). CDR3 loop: CASRPKTVAKQETQYF. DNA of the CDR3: TGTGCCAGCAGACCGAAGACGGTTGCCAAACAAGAGACCCAGTACTTC.

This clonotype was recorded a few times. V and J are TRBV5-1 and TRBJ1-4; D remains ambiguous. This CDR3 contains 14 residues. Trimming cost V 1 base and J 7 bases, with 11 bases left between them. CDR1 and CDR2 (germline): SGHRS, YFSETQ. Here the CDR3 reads CASSLSSVGEKLFF. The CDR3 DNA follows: TGCGCCAGCAGCTTGTCCAGCGTAGGTGAAAAACTGTTTTTT.

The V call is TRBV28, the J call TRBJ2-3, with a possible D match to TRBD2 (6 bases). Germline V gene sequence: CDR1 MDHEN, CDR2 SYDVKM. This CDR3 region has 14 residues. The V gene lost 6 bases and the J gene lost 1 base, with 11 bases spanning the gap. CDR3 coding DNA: TGTGCCAGCAGCGGGGGATTGGGCACAGATACGCAGTATTTT. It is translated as CASSGGLGTDTQYF.

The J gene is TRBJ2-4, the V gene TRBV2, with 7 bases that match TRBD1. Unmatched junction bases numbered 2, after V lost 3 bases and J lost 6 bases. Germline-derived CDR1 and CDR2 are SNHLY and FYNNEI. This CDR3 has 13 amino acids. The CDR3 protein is CASSEGQPNIQYF. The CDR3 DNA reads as TGTGCCAGCAGTGAGGGACAGCCAAACATTCAGTACTTC.

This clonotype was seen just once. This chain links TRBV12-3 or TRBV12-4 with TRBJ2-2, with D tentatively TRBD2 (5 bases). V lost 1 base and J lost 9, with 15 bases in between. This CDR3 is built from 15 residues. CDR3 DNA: TGTGCCAGCAGTTTAGTGTCGGGGTACGGTCGGGAGCTGTTTTTT. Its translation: CASSLVSGYGRELFF.

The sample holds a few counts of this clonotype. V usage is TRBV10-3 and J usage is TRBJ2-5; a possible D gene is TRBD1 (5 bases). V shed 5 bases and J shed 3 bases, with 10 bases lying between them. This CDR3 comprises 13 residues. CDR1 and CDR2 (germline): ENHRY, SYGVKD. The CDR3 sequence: CAISSSREETQYF. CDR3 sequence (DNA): TGTGCCATCAGTTCGTCCAGGGAAGAGACCCAGTACTTC.

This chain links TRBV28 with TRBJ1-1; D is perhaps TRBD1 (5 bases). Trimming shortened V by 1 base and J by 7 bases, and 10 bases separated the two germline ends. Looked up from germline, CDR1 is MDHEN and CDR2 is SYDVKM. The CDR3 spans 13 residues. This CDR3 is CASSLSVRGEAFF. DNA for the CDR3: TGTGCCAGCAGTTTATCGGTAAGGGGTGAAGCTTTCTTT.